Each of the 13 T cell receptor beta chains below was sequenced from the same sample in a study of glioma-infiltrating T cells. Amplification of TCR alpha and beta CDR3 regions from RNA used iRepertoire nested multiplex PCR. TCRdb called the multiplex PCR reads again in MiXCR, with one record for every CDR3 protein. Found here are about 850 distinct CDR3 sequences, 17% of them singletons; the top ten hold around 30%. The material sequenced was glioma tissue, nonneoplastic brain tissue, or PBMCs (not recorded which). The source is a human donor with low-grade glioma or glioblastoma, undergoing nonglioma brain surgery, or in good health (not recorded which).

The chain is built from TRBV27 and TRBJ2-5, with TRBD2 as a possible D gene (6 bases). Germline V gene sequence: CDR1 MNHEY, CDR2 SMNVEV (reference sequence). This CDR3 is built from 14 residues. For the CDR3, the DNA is TGTGGCAGTTTATCTGCCGGGAGAGTGGAGACCCAGTACTTC. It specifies CGSLSAGRVETQYF.

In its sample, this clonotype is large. The CDR3 loop reads CASSSPTSGRDYEQYF. As DNA, the CDR3 is TGCGCCAGCAGCTCCCCGACTAGCGGGAGGGACTACGAGCAGTACTTC. V and J are TRBV5-1 and TRBJ2-7, with 14 bases matching TRBD2. Germline V gene lookup returns CDR1 SGHRS and CDR2 YFSETQ. The CDR3 totals 16 residues. J lost 3 bases, V lost 3 bases, and 5 bases had no gene match. The full variable domain, completed using reference TRBV5-1 and TRBJ2-7, is KAGVTQTPRYLIKTRGQQVTLSCSPISGHRSVSWYQQTPGQGLQFLFEYFSETQRNKGNFPGRFSGRQFSNSRSEMNVSTLELGDSALYLCASSSPTSGRDYEQYFGPGTRLTVT.

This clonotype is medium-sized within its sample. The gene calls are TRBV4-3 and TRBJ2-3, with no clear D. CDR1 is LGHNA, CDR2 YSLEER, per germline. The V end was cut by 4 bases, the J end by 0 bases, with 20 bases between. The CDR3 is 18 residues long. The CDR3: CASSLQAPTDTSTDTQYF. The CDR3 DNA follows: TGCGCCAGCAGCCTTCAGGCCCCAACAGATACTAGCACAGATACGCAGTATTTT.

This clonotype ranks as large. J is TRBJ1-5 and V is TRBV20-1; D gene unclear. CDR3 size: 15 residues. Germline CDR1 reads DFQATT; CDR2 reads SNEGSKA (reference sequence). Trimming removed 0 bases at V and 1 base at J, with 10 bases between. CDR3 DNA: TGCAGTGCTAGAGATCCAGGACTAAGCAATCAGCCCCAGCATTTT. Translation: CSARDPGLSNQPQHF.

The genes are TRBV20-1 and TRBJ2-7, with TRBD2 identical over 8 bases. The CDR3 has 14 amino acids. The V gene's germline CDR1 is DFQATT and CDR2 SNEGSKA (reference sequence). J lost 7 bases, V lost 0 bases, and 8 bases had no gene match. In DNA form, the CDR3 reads TGCAGTGCTAGAGAATTAGCGGGGTTGAGGGAGCAGTACTTC. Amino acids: CSARELAGLREQYF.

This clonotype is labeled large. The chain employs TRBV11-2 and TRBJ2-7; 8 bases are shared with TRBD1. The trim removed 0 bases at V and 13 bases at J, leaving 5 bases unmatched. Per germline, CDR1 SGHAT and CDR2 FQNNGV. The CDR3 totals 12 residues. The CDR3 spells CASSLESDRDYF. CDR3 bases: TGTGCCAGCAGCTTAGAATCGGACAGGGACTACTTC.

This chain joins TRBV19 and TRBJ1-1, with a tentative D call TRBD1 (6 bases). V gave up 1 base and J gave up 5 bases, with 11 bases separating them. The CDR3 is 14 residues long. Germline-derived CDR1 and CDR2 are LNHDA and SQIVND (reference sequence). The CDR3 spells CASSIVHRATEAFF. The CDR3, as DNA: TGTGCCAGTAGTATAGTTCACAGGGCGACTGAAGCTTTCTTT. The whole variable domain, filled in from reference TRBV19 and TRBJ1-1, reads DGGITQSPKYLFRKEGQNVTLSCEQNLNHDAMYWYRQDPGQGLRLIYYSQIVNDFQKGDIAEGYSVSREKKESFPLTVTSAQKNPTAFYLCASSIVHRATEAFFGQGTRLTVV.

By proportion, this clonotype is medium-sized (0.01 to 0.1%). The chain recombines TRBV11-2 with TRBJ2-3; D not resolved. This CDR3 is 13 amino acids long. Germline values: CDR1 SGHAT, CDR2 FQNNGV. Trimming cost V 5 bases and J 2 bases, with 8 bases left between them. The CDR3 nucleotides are TGTGCCAGCAGCCCCGGAACCACAGATACGCAGTATTTT. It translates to CASSPGTTDTQYF.

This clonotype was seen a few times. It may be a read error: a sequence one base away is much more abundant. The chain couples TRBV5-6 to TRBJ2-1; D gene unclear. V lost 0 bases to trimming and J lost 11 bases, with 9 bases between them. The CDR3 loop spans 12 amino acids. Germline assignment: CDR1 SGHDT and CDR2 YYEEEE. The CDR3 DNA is TGTGCCAGCAGCTTGGTAGGAGATAAGCAGTTCTTC. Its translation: CASSLVGDKQFF.

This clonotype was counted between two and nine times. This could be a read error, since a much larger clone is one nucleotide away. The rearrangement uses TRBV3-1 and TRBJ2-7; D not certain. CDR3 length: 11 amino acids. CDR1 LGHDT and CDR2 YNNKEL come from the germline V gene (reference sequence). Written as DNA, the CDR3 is TGTGCCAGCAGCCAAGAAGCACGGCAGCACTTC. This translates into CASSQEARQHF.

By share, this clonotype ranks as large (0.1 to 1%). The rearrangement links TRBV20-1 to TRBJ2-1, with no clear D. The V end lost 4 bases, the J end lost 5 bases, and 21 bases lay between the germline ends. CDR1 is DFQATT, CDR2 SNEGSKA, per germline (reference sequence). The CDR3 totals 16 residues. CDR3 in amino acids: CSAISRKEGENNEQFF. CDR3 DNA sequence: TGCAGTGCTATCAGCCGAAAAGAAGGAGAGAACAATGAGCAGTTCTTC.

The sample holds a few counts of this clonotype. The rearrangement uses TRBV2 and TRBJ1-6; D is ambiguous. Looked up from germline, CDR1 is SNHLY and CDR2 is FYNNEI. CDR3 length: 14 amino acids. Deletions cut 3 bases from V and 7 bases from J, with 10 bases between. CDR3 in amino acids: CASSDRGGNSPLHF. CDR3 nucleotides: TGTGCCAGCAGTGACCGGGGTGGAAATTCACCCCTCCACTTT.

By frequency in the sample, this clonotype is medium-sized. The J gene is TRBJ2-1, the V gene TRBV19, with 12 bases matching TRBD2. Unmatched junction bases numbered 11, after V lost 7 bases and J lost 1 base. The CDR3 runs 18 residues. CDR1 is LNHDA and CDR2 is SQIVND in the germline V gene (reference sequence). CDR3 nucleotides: TGTGCCAGTACTTCTCCGGGACTAGCGGGCCTTTCCTACAATGAGCAGTTCTTC. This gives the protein CASTSPGLAGLSYNEQFF.